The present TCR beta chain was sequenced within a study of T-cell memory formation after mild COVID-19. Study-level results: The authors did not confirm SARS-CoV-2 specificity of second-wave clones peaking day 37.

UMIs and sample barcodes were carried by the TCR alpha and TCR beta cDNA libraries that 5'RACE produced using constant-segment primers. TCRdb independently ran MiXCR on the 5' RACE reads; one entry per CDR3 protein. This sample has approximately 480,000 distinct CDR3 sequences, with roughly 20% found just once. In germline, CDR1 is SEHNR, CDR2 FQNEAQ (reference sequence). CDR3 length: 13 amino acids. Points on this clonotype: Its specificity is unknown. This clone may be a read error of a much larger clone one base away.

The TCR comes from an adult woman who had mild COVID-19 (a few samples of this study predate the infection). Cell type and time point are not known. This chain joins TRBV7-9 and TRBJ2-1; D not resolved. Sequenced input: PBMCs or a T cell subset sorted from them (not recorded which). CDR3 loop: CASSLQGRNEQLF. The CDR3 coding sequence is TGTGCCAGCAGCTTACAAGGTCGCAATGAGCAGTTATTC.